The clone carrying this T cell receptor (beta chain) was observed many times. Its antigen is not identified. This entry comes from a study of T-cell reconstitution after alpha-beta-depleted transplantation in children. Unique molecular identifiers were incorporated when the TCRbeta library was constructed. TCRdb analysed the PCR reads with MiXCR anew, one entry per CDR3 protein. The table includes about 300,000 distinct CDR3 sequences, about a tenth detected once. Between the trimmed V and J ends, which lost 2 bases and 3 bases, there was a span of 5 bases. The CDR3 has 12 residues. Per germline, CDR1 MDHEN and CDR2 SYDVKM. The study's findings and limits: In some patients, recipient T cells and intrathymic progenitors surviving conditioning explained high day-60 diversity. Reportedly, only several hundred clones from non-depleted graft cells drove alpha-beta T-cell counts at about two months. One year post-transplant, T-cell counts and diversity were largely derived from T cells produced anew.

Here the sequenced sample was PBMCs, taken before TCRalphabeta/CD19-depleted stem cell transplant. J is TRBJ2-7 and V is TRBV28; D is uncertain. This clonotype was sampled from a boy younger than two with acute myeloid leukemia, due to receive a stem cell transplant. Here the CDR3 DNA reads TGTGCCAGCAGTTTAACGAACTACGAGCAGTACTTC. Protein product: CASSLTNYEQYF.